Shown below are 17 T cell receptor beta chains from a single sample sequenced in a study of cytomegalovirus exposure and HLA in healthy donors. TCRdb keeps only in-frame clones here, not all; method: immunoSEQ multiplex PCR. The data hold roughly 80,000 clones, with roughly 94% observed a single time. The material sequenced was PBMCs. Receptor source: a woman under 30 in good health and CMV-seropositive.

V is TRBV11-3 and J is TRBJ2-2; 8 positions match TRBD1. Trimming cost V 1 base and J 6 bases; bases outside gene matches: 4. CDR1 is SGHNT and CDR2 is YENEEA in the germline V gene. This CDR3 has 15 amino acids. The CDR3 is CASSLVQGAAGELFF. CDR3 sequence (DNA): TGTGCCAGCAGCTTAGTCCAGGGGGCCGCCGGGGAGCTGTTTTTT.

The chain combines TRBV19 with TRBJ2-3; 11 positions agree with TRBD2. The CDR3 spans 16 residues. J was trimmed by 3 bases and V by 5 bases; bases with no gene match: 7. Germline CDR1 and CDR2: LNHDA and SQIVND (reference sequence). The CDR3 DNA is TGTGCCAGTAGTCTGGTAGCGGGGGGGCGAACAGATACGCAGTATTTT. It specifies CASSLVAGGRTDTQYF.

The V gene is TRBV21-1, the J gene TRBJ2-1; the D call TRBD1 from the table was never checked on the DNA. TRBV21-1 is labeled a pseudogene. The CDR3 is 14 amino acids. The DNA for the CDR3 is TGTGCCAGCAGCACACCCTGGGACAGGGATGAGCAGTTCTTC. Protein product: CASSTPWDRDEQFF.

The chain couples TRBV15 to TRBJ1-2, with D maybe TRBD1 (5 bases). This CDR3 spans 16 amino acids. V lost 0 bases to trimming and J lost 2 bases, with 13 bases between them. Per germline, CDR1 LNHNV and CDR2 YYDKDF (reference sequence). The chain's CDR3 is CATSRDWAGSNYGYTF. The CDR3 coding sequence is TGTGCCACCAGCAGAGATTGGGCAGGGTCGAACTATGGCTACACCTTC.

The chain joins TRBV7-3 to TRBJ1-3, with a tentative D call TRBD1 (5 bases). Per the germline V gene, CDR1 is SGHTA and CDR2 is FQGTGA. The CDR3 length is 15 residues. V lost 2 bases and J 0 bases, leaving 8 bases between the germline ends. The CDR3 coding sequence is TGTGCCAGCAGCTTACAGGGCGGCTCTGGAAACACCATATATTTT. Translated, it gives CASSLQGGSGNTIYF.

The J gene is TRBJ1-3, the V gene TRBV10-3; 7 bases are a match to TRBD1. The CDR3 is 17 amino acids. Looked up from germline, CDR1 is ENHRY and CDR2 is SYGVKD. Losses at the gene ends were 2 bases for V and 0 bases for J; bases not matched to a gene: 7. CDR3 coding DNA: TGTGCCATCAGTGAGGCGCGGGACAGAAGCTCTGGAAACACCATATATTTT. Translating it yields CAISEARDRSSGNTIYF.

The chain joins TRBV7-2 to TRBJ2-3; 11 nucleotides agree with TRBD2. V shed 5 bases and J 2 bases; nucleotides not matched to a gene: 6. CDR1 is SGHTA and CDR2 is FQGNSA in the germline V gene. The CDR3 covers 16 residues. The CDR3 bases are TGTGCCAGCAGCGCAAGACTAGCGGGGACCACAGATACGCAGTATTTT. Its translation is CASSARLAGTTDTQYF. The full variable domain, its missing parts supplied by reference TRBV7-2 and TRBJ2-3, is GAGVSQSPSNKVTEKGKDVELRCDPISGHTALYWYRQSLGQGLEFLIYFQGNSAPDKSGLPSDRFSAERTGGSVSTLTIQRTQQEDSAVYLCASSARLAGTTDTQYFGPGTRLTVL.

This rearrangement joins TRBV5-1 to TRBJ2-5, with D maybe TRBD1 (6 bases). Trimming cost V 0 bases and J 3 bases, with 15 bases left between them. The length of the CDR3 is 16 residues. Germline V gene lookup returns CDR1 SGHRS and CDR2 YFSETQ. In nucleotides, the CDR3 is TGCGCCAGCAGCTTGGGCAGGGGCTCCATTGAAGAGACCCAGTACTTC. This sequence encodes CASSLGRGSIEETQYF.

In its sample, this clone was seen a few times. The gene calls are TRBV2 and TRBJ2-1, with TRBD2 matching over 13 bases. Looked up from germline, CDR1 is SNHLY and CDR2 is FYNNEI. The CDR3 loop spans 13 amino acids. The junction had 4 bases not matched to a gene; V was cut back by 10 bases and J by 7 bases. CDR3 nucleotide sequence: TGTGCCACCGGGACTAGCGGGATGAATGAGCAGTTCTTC. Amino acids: CATGTSGMNEQFF. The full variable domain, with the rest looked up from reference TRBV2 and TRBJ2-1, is EPEVTQTPSHQVTQMGQEVILRCVPISNHLYFYWYRQILGQKVEFLVSFYNNEISEKSEIFDDQFSVERPDGSNFTLKIRSTKLEDSAMYFCATGTSGMNEQFFGPGTRLTVL.

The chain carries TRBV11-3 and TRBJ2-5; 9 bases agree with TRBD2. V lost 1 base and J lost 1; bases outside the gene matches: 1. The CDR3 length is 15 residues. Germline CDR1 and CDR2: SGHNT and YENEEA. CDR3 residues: CASSLGGGAQETQYF. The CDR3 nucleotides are TGTGCCAGCAGCTTAGGCGGGGGGGCCCAAGAGACCCAGTACTTC.

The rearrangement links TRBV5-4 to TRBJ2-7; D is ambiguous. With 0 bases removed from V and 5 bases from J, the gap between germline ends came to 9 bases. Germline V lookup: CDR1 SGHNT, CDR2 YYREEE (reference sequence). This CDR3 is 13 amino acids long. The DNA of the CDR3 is TGTGCCAGCAGCTTGGCGGGTAGTGACGAGCAGTACTTC. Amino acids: CASSLAGSDEQYF. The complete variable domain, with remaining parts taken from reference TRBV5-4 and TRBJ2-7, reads ETGVTQSPTHLIKTRGQQVTLRCSSQSGHNTVSWYQQALGQGPQFIFQYYREEENGRGNFPPRFSGLQFPNYSSELNVNALELDDSALYLCASSLAGSDEQYFGPGTRLTVT.

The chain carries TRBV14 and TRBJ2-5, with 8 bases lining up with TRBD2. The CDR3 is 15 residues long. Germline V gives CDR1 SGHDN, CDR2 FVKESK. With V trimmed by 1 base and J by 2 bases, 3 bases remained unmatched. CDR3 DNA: TGTGCCAGCAGCCAAGCGGGAGGGGTGCAAGAGACCCAGTACTTC. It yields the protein CASSQAGGVQETQYF.

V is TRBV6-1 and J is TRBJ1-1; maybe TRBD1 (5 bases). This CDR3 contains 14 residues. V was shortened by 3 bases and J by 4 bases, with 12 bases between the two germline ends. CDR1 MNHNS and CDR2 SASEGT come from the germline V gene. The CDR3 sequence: CASSEPRVGTEAFF. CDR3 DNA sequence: TGTGCCAGCAGTGAGCCCAGGGTGGGCACTGAAGCTTTCTTT.

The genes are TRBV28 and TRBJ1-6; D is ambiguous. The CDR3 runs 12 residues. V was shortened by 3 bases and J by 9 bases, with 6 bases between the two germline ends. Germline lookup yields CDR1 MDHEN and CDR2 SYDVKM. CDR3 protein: CASSFVISPLHF. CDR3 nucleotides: TGTGCCAGCAGTTTTGTAATTTCACCCCTCCACTTT.

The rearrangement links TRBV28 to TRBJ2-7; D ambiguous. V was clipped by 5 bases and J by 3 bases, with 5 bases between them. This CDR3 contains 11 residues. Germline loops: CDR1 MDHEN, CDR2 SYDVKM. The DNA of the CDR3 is TGTGCCAGCAGTCCAGGCTACGAGCAGTACTTC. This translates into CASSPGYEQYF.

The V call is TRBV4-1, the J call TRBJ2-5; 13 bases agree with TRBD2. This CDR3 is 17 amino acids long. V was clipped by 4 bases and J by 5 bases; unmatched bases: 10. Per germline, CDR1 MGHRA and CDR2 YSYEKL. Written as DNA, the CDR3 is TGCGCCAGCAGCCGAGGACTAGCGGGAGCCGCCGGGGAGACCCAGTACTTC. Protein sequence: CASSRGLAGAAGETQYF.

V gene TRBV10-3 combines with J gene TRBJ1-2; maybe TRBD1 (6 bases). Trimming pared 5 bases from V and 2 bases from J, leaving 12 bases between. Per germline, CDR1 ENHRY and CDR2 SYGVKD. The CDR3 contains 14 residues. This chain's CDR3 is CAISWTEGNYGYTF. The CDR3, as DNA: TGTGCCATCAGTTGGACAGAAGGAAACTATGGCTACACCTTC.